This TCR beta chain comes out of a study of T cell responses to AZD1222 COVID-19 vaccine. Study findings and constraints: Donors in the cohort were predominantly white British and more often female, and clonal diversity was possibly underestimated. Spike regions recognized by vaccine-associated CD4 TCRs spanned the protein, led by 160-218 and 743-854. Spike-specific TCR breadth and depth were elevated following two AZD1222 doses.

A single count supports this clone. Its specificity is unknown. The ends were cut back, 4 bases at V and 2 bases at J, with 11 bases in the middle. The germline V gene has CDR1 SGHRS and CDR2 YFSETQ. The CDR3 is 14 residues long. Data came from immunoSEQ multiplex PCR; TCRdb stores just in-frame clones and leaves some out. The table includes approximately 150,000 clones, about 90% detected once. The input for sequencing was peripheral blood, taken on day 0 of AZD1222 vaccination. The origin of this receptor is an adult in good health. V is TRBV5-1 and J is TRBJ2-3, with D uncertain. The CDR3: CASSVEKTTDTQYF. The CDR3 region has the DNA TGCGCCAGCAGCGTGGAGAAAACCACAGATACGCAGTATTTT.